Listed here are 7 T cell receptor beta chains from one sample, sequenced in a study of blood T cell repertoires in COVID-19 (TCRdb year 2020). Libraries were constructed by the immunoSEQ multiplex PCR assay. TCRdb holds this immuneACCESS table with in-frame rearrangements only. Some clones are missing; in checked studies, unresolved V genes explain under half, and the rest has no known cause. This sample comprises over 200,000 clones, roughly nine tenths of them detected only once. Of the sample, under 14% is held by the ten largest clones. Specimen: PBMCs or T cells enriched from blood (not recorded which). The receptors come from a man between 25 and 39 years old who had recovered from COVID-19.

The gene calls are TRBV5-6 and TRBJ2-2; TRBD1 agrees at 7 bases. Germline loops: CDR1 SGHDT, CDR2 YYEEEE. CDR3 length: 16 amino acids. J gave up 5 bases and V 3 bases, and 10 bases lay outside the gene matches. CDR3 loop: CASSSLLRGQTGELFF. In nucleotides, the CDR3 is TGTGCCAGCAGCTCGTTATTAAGGGGGCAAACCGGGGAGCTGTTTTTT.

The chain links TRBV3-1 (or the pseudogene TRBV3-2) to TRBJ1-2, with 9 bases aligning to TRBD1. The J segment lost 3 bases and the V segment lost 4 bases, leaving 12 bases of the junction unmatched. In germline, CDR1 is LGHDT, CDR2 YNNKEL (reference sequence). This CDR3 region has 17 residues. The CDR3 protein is CASSPGQGRVLDYGYTF. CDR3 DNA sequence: TGTGCCAGCAGCCCAGGACAGGGGAGGGTTTTGGACTATGGCTACACCTTC.

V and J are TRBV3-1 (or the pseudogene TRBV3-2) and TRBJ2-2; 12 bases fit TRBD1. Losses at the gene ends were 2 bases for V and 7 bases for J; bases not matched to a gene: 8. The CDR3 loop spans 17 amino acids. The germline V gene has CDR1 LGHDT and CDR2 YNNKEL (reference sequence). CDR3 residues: CASSQPRDRGRLGELFF. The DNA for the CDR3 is TGTGCCAGCAGCCAACCCCGGGACAGGGGGCGTCTCGGGGAGCTGTTTTTT.

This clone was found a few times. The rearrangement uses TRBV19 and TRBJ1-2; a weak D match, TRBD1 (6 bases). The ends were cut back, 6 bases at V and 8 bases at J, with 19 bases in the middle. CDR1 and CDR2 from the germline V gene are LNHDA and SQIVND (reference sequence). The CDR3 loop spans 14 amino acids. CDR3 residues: CASRRRGGAWGYTF. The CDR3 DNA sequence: TGTGCCAGTAGGAGACGTGGGGGCGCGTGGGGCTACACCTTC.

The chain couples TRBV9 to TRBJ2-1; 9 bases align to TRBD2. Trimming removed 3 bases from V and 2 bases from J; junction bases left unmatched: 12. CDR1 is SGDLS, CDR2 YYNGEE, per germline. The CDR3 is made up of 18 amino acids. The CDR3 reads CASSAGGSGGPAYNEQFF. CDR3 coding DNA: TGTGCCAGCAGCGCGGGGGGTAGCGGGGGCCCCGCCTACAATGAGCAGTTCTTC. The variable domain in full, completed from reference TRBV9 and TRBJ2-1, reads DSGVTQTPKHLITATGQRVTLRCSPRSGDLSVYWYQQSLDQGLQFLIQYYNGEERAKGNILERFSAQQFPDLHSELNLSSLELGDSALYFCASSAGGSGGPAYNEQFFGPGTRLTVL.

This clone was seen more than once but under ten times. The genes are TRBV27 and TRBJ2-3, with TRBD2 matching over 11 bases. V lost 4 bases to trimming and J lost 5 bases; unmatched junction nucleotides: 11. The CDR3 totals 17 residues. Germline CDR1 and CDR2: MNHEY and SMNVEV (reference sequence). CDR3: CASSYLFSGRAEDTQYF. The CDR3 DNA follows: TGTGCCAGCAGTTATCTGTTTAGCGGGAGGGCCGAAGATACGCAGTATTTT.

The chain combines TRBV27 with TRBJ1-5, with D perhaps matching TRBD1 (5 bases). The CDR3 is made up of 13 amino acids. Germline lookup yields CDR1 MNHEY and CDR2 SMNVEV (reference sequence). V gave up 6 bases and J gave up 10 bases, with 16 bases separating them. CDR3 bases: TGTGCCAGCAGACGCGACAGCCTAAATCCCCAGCATTTT. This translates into CASRRDSLNPQHF.